This TCR beta chain derives from a study of ipilimumab plus nivolumab after autologous stem cell transplantation. TCRdb keeps only in-frame clones here, not all; method: immunoSEQ multiplex PCR. The sample lists roughly 43,000 clones, around nine tenths occurring once. Germline V gene sequence: CDR1 SNHLY, CDR2 FYNNEI. J lost 2 bases, V lost 5 bases, and 4 bases had no gene match. The CDR3 runs to 14 residues. Points from the study as a whole: TCR repertoire, Treg phenotype and gut microbiota reportedly support more study of this approach.

Worth noting for this clone: What it recognizes is unknown. Additional DNA sequences in this sample encode the identical CDR3.

The receptor's source is a male donor with multiple myeloma. V gene TRBV2 combines with J gene TRBJ2-5; 8 bases are a match to TRBD1. Sample: PBMCs, taken in a trial of ipilimumab plus nivolumab as post-transplant consolidation. Here the CDR3 reads CASSSGQGQETQYF. In DNA form, the CDR3 reads TGTGCCAGCAGTTCCGGACAGGGTCAAGAGACCCAGTACTTC.